These 23 T cell receptor beta chains were sequenced from one sample in a study of regulatory T cells in long-lasting Graves disease. Time point: persistent/refractory GD, antithyroid drugs over 5 years with positive TRAb. Construction of the TCR library relied on RNA isolated from PBMCs. For TCR beta, libraries came from iRepertoire HTBI primers and Arm-PCR of CDR3 regions. Via MiXCR, TCRdb re-called the multiplex PCR reads, giving one row per CDR3 protein. The sample holds 350,000 to 500,000 distinct CDR3 sequences; under 25% are singletons and the top ten take roughly 13%. The sample consisted of peripheral blood mononuclear cells (PBMCs), taken when the disease was refractory, from a patient treated with antithyroid drugs. These receptors were collected from a female donor with Graves disease.

This clonotype was recorded many times. The genes are TRBV19 and TRBJ1-2; D is undetermined. Germline CDR1 LNHDA, CDR2 SQIVND (reference sequence). The CDR3 is 14 residues long. V was trimmed by 5 bases and J by 4 bases, leaving 14 bases between them. This chain's CDR3 is CASSLTGPRYGYTF. CDR3 sequence (DNA): TGTGCCAGTAGTCTTACCGGGCCGCGCTATGGCTACACCTTC. Together with reference TRBV19 and TRBJ1-2, the CDR3 gives the full variable domain: DGGITQSPKYLFRKEGQNVTLSCEQNLNHDAMYWYRQDPGQGLRLIYYSQIVNDFQKGDIAEGYSVSREKKESFPLTVTSAQKNPTAFYLCASSLTGPRYGYTFGSGTRLTVV.

This clonotype was detected many times. The V gene is TRBV20-1, the J gene TRBJ2-2, with D possibly being TRBD2 (5 bases). Looked up from germline, CDR1 is DFQATT and CDR2 is SNEGSKA (reference sequence). Trimming cost V 0 bases and J 0 bases, with 14 bases left between them. This CDR3 has 17 amino acids. The CDR3 spells CSARDQALGANTGELFF. The CDR3 region has the DNA TGCAGTGCTAGAGATCAGGCCCTCGGGGCGAACACCGGGGAGCTGTTTTTT.

In this sample, this clonotype turned up many times. V gene TRBV12-3 or TRBV12-4 combines with J gene TRBJ1-2; D unresolved. V was clipped by 2 bases and J by 6 bases, with 10 bases between them. There are 13 residues in the CDR3. The CDR3 loop reads CASSLPPGNGYTF. CDR3 sequence (DNA): TGTGCCAGCAGTTTACCCCCCGGGAATGGCTACACCTTC.

This clonotype appeared a few times. CDR3 coding DNA: TGCAGCGTCCAGCCGGGACTAGGGTATACCGGGGAGCTGTTTTTT. The encoded protein is CSVQPGLGYTGELFF. V is TRBV29-1 and J is TRBJ2-2; the match to TRBD2 covers 8 bases. V lost 6 bases to trimming and J lost 5 bases; unmatched junction nucleotides: 11. Germline V gene lookup returns CDR1 SQVTM and CDR2 ANQGSEA. CDR3 length equals 15 residues.

The J gene is TRBJ2-7, the V gene TRBV25-1; TRBD2 matches at 8 bases. The CDR3 consists of 17 residues. J lost 5 bases, V lost 5 bases, and 17 bases had no gene match. Germline V gene lookup returns CDR1 MGHDK and CDR2 SYGVNS. DNA of the CDR3: TGTGCCAGCAGTCTCCCGACGACGGGGGGGCGCTTGGACGAGCAGTACTTC. Its protein is CASSLPTTGGRLDEQYF.

The rearrangement uses TRBV7-9 and TRBJ2-1; 8 bases line up with TRBD2. CDR3 size: 17 residues. Per germline, CDR1 SEHNR and CDR2 FQNEAQ (reference sequence). Trimming removed 3 bases from V and 3 bases from J; junction bases left unmatched: 10. CDR3 region: CASSFGPGLVFYNEQFF. The CDR3 DNA is TGTGCCAGCAGCTTCGGCCCGGGACTAGTCTTCTACAATGAGCAGTTCTTC. The variable domain in full, with the rest retrieved from reference TRBV7-9 and TRBJ2-1, is DTGVSQNPRHKITKRGQNVTFRCDPISEHNRLYWYRQTLGQGPEFLTYFQNEAQLEKSRLLSDRFSAERPKGSFSTLEIQRTEQGDSAMYLCASSFGPGLVFYNEQFFGPGTRLTVL.

Turning to this clonotype: The conserved closing phenylalanine or tryptophan is absent in this CDR3, likely reflecting a read error. This rearrangement joins TRBV28 to TRBJ1-1; no reliable D call. The CDR3 runs to 13 residues. Trimming took 3 bases from V and 5 from J, leaving 10 bases between them. Germline CDR1 reads MDHEN; CDR2 reads SYDVKM. The DNA for the CDR3 is TGTGCCAGCAGTTTTGACCCCGGGACTGAAGCTTTCTCT. As protein: CASSFDPGTEAFS.

This clonotype was recorded at least ten times. The chain links TRBV2 to TRBJ2-5; possible D gene TRBD2, 6 bases. V lost 9 bases and J 7 bases, leaving 21 bases between the germline ends. This CDR3 has 14 residues. Germline V gene lookup returns CDR1 SNHLY and CDR2 FYNNEI. This chain's CDR3 is CARGRDERTGTQYF. The DNA of the CDR3 is TGTGCCAGGGGGCGGGATGAGCGGACGGGGACCCAGTACTTC.

The chain carries TRBV14 and TRBJ2-3; D is uncertain. The V gene lost 4 bases and the J gene lost 0 bases, with 11 bases spanning the gap. There are 15 residues in the CDR3. The germline V gene has CDR1 SGHDN and CDR2 FVKESK. CDR3 region: CASSLTAASTDTQYF. CDR3 nucleotides: TGTGCCAGCAGCCTCACCGCGGCTAGCACAGATACGCAGTATTTT. The full variable domain, rest sourced from reference TRBV14 and TRBJ2-3, is EAGVTQFPSHSVIEKGQTVTLRCDPISGHDNLYWYRRVMGKEIKFLLHFVKESKQDESGMPNNRFLAERTGGTYSTLKVQPAELEDSGVYFCASSLTAASTDTQYFGPGTRLTVL.

This clonotype came up many times. The chain links TRBV7-2 to TRBJ2-2; 8 bases line up with TRBD1. The ends lost 5 bases at V and 3 bases at J; junction bases unmatched: 8. Germline lookup yields CDR1 SGHTA and CDR2 FQGNSA. The CDR3 length is 16 residues. In DNA, the CDR3 is TGTGCCAGCAGCCTAGGGACAGGCCTTTACACCGGGGAGCTGTTTTTT. The encoded protein is CASSLGTGLYTGELFF.

A few counts support this clonotype. The rearrangement links TRBV5-1 to TRBJ2-3; 14 positions match TRBD2. The CDR3 loop spans 18 amino acids. J gave up 3 bases and V 0 bases, and 6 bases lay outside the gene matches. The germline gives CDR1 SGHRS, CDR2 YFSETQ. The DNA for the CDR3 is TGCGCCAGCAGCTTGGGACTAGCGGGAGGGTGGCGAACAGATACGCAGTATTTT. It yields the protein CASSLGLAGGWRTDTQYF.

The J gene is TRBJ2-1, the V gene TRBV5-1, with TRBD1 matching 9 bases. The CDR3 totals 16 residues. The V segment lost 0 bases and the J segment 9 bases; nucleotides outside the gene matches: 10. Germline V gene lookup returns CDR1 SGHRS and CDR2 YFSETQ. The CDR3 DNA reads TGCGCCAGCAGCTTGGCAACAGGGGGACAGGGTATTGAGCAGTTCTTC. This encodes CASSLATGGQGIEQFF.

This clonotype was picked up many times. As DNA, the CDR3 is TGTGCCAGCAGTTTACTAGCGGCATACACCGGGGAGCTGTTTTTT. It codes for CASSLLAAYTGELFF. This sequence joins TRBV28 and TRBJ2-2; 7 nucleotides align to TRBD2. The germline V gene has CDR1 MDHEN and CDR2 SYDVKM. The CDR3 length is 15 residues. Trimming took 2 bases from V and 3 from J; bases not matched to a gene: 3.

This clonotype was observed a few times. Possible read error: a much larger clone is one base away. The V and J genes are TRBV12-3 or TRBV12-4 and TRBJ2-7, with TRBD2 identical over 8 bases. Unmatched junction bases numbered 6, after V lost 6 bases and J lost 2 bases. The CDR3 loop spans 14 amino acids. CDR3 bases: TGTGCCAGCAGCCAGCGGGGGCTTGCCTACGAGCAGTACTTC. Its translation: CASSQRGLAYEQYF.

This clonotype occurred a few times. This chain links TRBV30 with TRBJ1-1; no firm D call. The CDR3 sequence is 15 residues long. Germline V gene sequence: CDR1 GTSNPN, CDR2 SVGIG (reference sequence). Trimming left V 2 bases short and J 0 bases short, with 13 bases between. CDR3 sequence (DNA): TGTGCCTGGAGTCCCCGAGTCACACTGAACACTGAAGCTTTCTTT. Residues: CAWSPRVTLNTEAFF.

V usage is TRBV19 and J usage is TRBJ2-7, with 13 bases lining up with TRBD2. Germline loops: CDR1 LNHDA, CDR2 SQIVND (reference sequence). The V and J ends lost 5 bases and 3 bases, in that order; junction bases with no gene match: 7. This CDR3 has 16 amino acids. CDR3 in amino acids: CASSGLGLAGSYEQYF. CDR3 coding DNA: TGTGCCAGTAGTGGGTTGGGACTAGCGGGAAGCTACGAGCAGTACTTC. Complete variable domain (other parts from reference TRBV19 and TRBJ2-7): DGGITQSPKYLFRKEGQNVTLSCEQNLNHDAMYWYRQDPGQGLRLIYYSQIVNDFQKGDIAEGYSVSREKKESFPLTVTSAQKNPTAFYLCASSGLGLAGSYEQYFGPGTRLTVT.

This clonotype was seen many times. V usage is TRBV28 and J usage is TRBJ1-1; TRBD1 matches 8 bases. Germline lookup yields CDR1 MDHEN and CDR2 SYDVKM. Trimming at V came to 1 base and at J to 0 bases, leaving 10 bases not matched to a gene. The CDR3 has 18 residues. CDR3 in amino acids: CASSLFPPGQAMNTEAFF. CDR3 DNA: TGTGCCAGCAGTTTATTCCCACCGGGACAGGCCATGAACACTGAAGCTTTCTTT.

The chain combines TRBV28 with TRBJ1-4, with D unclear. The CDR3 length is 15 residues. V was cut by 6 bases and J by 3 bases, with 14 bases left in between. Per germline, CDR1 MDHEN and CDR2 SYDVKM. Here the CDR3 reads CASSRRLRANEKLFF. The CDR3 nucleotides read TGTGCCAGCAGCCGACGACTGAGGGCTAATGAAAAACTGTTTTTT.

V is TRBV12-3 or TRBV12-4 and J is TRBJ2-3, with D possibly TRBD2 on 6 matching bases. The CDR3 loop spans 15 amino acids. The V gene lost 1 base and the J gene lost 3 bases, with 11 bases spanning the gap. This CDR3 is CASSLGGGVTDTQYF. The CDR3, as DNA: TGTGCCAGCAGTTTAGGGGGAGGTGTTACAGATACGCAGTATTTT.

The genes are TRBV20-1 and TRBJ1-1; no firm D call. Germline values: CDR1 DFQATT, CDR2 SNEGSKA (reference sequence). CDR3 length equals 14 residues. The CDR3 DNA reads TGCAGCGCTCACAAAGGGCACATGAGCACTGAAGCTTTCTTT. Translating gives CSAHKGHMSTEAFF.

The chain joins TRBV24-1 to TRBJ2-5, with 12 nucleotides matching TRBD1. The CDR3 sequence is 16 residues long. The V segment lost 7 bases and the J segment 1 base; nucleotides outside the gene matches: 6. Germline V gene sequence: CDR1 KGHDR, CDR2 SFDVKD. The CDR3 is CATRAGTGGFQETQYF. Here the CDR3 DNA reads TGTGCCACCAGGGCCGGGACAGGGGGCTTCCAAGAGACCCAGTACTTC.

This clonotype has more than one count but fewer than ten. The chain links TRBV29-1 to TRBJ2-7; possible D gene TRBD2, 6 bases. V lost 4 bases and J lost 0, with 10 bases in between. The CDR3 runs to 13 residues. Germline CDR1 is SQVTM and CDR2 is ANQGSEA. CDR3 sequence: CSVAGGLSYEQYF. CDR3 sequence (DNA): TGCAGCGTTGCCGGGGGACTCTCCTACGAGCAGTACTTC.

Ten or more counts support this clonotype. The chain uses TRBV28 and TRBJ2-7; 7 bases are shared with TRBD2. The CDR3 totals 14 residues. Germline V gene lookup returns CDR1 MDHEN and CDR2 SYDVKM. V shed 3 bases, J shed 1 base, and the junction held 3 bases outside the gene matches. The CDR3 loop is CASSLERDSYEQYF. CDR3 nucleotides: TGTGCCAGCAGTTTGGAGCGGGATTCCTACGAGCAGTACTTC. Together with reference TRBV28 and TRBJ2-7, the CDR3 gives the full variable domain: DVKVTQSSRYLVKRTGEKVFLECVQDMDHENMFWYRQDPGLGLRLIYFSYDVKMKEKGDIPEGYSVSREKKERFSLILESASTNQTSMYLCASSLERDSYEQYFGPGTRLTVT.